Listed here is a single T cell receptor beta chain. The germline gives CDR1 DFQATT, CDR2 SNEGSKA (reference sequence). V lost 7 bases to trimming and J lost 4 bases, with 10 bases between them. The CDR3 runs to 11 residues. The study ran its PCR with 60 Vbeta and 13 Jbeta primers. Some clones are missing from TCRdb's copy, which holds only in-frame ones; the method was immunoSEQ multiplex PCR. The data contain around 50,000 clones, around four fifths of them singletons. The data derive from a study of cytomegalovirus exposure and HLA in healthy donors. Material for sequencing was PBMCs. This chain joins TRBV20-1 and TRBJ2-5; D is uncertain. This clonotype was sampled from a man aged 50 or older in good health and CMV-seronegative. The CDR3: CSGEARETQYF. The DNA of the CDR3 is TGCAGTGGCGAAGCTAGAGAGACCCAGTACTTC.